Listed below are T cell receptor beta chains from one sample, sequenced in a study of T cells in Graves' hyperthyroidism and ophthalmopathy. MiXCR, applied by TCRdb to the multiplex PCR reads, yields one record per CDR3 protein. The sample contains 550,000 to 650,000 distinct CDR3 sequences, approximately 15% of which appear only once. Sequenced sample: blood. All receptors derive from a woman between 35 and 50 years old with Graves' hyperthyroidism. The CDR3 runs from the conserved cysteine through the conserved F or W. Clone size is shown for a subset of rows, as once, few, many or a class of expanded clone.

J gene | CDR3 length | clone size | V gene | CDR3 protein
TRBJ2-7 | 15 | - | TRBV6-2/TRBV6-3 | CASSYTGTGTYEQYF
TRBJ2-4 | 14 | few | TRBV5-8 | CASSLVVYPNIQYF
TRBJ2-1 | 14 | - | TRBV14 | CASSPLESYNEQFF
TRBJ1-2 | 17 | - | TRBV4-1 | CASSQDPAGGTNYGYTF
TRBJ2-5 | 14 | many | TRBV20-1 | CSASRSSKKETQYF
TRBJ2-1 | 16 | many | TRBV28 | CASNQSPGLSYNEQFF
TRBJ2-1 | 15 | many | TRBV3-1 | CASTLSGSAYNEQFF
TRBJ2-7 | 17 | few | TRBV7-2 | CASSLEVLAGDYYEQYF
TRBJ2-7 | 17 | many | TRBV28 | CASNFKSTSREYYEQYF
TRBJ2-1 | 15 | many | TRBV7-8 | CASSQGLAGAKEQFF
TRBJ2-3 | 14 | few | TRBV6-2/TRBV6-3 | CASRSSGSLDTQYF
TRBJ2-3 | 15 | many | TRBV28 | CASSTGTTPGDTQYF
TRBJ1-3 | 15 | - | TRBV6-4 | CASSETGDAGNTIYF
TRBJ2-5 | 14 | many | TRBV12-3/TRBV12-4 | CASSFRQGGETQYF
TRBJ1-1 | 15 | many | TRBV27 | CASRSGDLMNTEAFF
TRBJ1-2 | 12 | many | TRBV12-3/TRBV12-4 | CASSLYRRGYTF
TRBJ2-1 | 15 | many | TRBV29-1 | CSVGTSGSSYNEQFF
TRBJ2-1 | 13 | many | TRBV25-1 | CASSGKGNYEQFF
TRBJ2-7 | 13 | many | TRBV28 | CATMGGASYEQYF
TRBJ2-7 | 11 | many | TRBV5-1 | CASSRDGEQYF
TRBJ1-5 | 13 | - | TRBV20-1 | CSARAGGNQPQHF
TRBJ2-7 | 14 | many | TRBV15 | CATSKRGQIYEQYF
TRBJ1-1 | 13 | many | TRBV12-3/TRBV12-4 | CASSQLLGTEAFF
TRBJ2-2 | 14 | many | TRBV7-3 | CASSKQGAGGELFF
TRBJ2-3 | 13 | once | TRBV10-3 | CAISGLDADTQYF
TRBJ2-7 | 15 | - | TRBV25-1 | CASSERLAKDYEQYF
TRBJ1-5 | 14 | - | TRBV4-1 | CASSQENSNQPQHF
TRBJ2-1 | 16 | many | TRBV27 | CASSLLGDGSYNEQFF
TRBJ1-1 | 13 | many | TRBV20-1 | CSALQGGGTEAFF
TRBJ2-7 | 15 | - | TRBV20-1 | CSARRTGQGAYEQYF
TRBJ2-1 | 16 | many | TRBV5-1 | CASSLMRLATDNEQFF
TRBJ2-5 | 13 | few | TRBV28 | CASRAGGRETQYF
TRBJ1-5 | 15 | few | TRBV12-3/TRBV12-4 | CASSRHVGRFLPQHF
TRBJ2-1 | 18 | many | TRBV7-2 | CASSLVSSSGRIYNEQFF
TRBJ2-7 | 12 | few | TRBV10-3 | CAIKGDTLEQYF
TRBJ1-5 | 13 | - | TRBV7-8 | CASSFNSLQPQHF
TRBJ2-7 | 15 | many | TRBV27 | CASSIGWDSSYEQYF
TRBJ1-2 | 13 | many | TRBV5-1 | CASSTGQTYGYTF
TRBJ1-6 | 13 | - | TRBV12-3/TRBV12-4 | CASNPGGLSPLHF
TRBJ1-1 | 15 | many | TRBV12-3/TRBV12-4 | CASSFNPAGNTEAFF
TRBJ2-1 | 14 | - | TRBV24-1 | CATSDFSGYNEQFF
TRBJ1-1 | 12 | - | TRBV5-5 | CASSLTGEFAFF
TRBJ2-3 | 16 | many | TRBV29-1 | CSVEGLATIEADTQYF
TRBJ2-5 | 15 | - | TRBV6-5 | CASSYLSGTPETQYF
TRBJ1-1 | 16 | many | TRBV2 | CASSDFDRGRYTEAFF
TRBJ2-7 | 13 | many | TRBV27 | CASSLSRLSEQYF
TRBJ2-1 | 13 | many | TRBV20-1 | CSARTSGRDEQFF
TRBJ2-7 | 17 | - | TRBV18 | CARSPALAGGPTGEQYF
TRBJ2-7 | 13 | few | TRBV18 | CASSRGQGSEQYF